Below are 21 T cell receptor beta chains sequenced from a single sample in a study of cytomegalovirus exposure and HLA in healthy donors (dated by TCRdb to 2017 to 2019). Library prep was done by the immunoSEQ multiplex PCR assay. As stored in TCRdb, this immuneACCESS dataset retains in-frame rearrangements with V and J assigned. A fraction of the clones does not appear; measured against another copy, unresolved V genes explain less than half of the discrepancy, and the remainder lacks a known reason. The table for this sample lists 150,000 to 160,000 clones; 85% to 90% of them were counted only once. Of the sample, about 2.2% falls within the top ten clones. Specimen: PBMCs. All receptors come from a human donor in good health.

This clone occurred once. J is TRBJ2-3 and V is TRBV5-1; 12 nucleotides agree with TRBD2. From germline, CDR1 is SGHRS and CDR2 YFSETQ. This CDR3 comprises 18 residues. After removal of 0 bases from V and 6 bases from J, the junction contained 11 bases not matched to a gene. CDR3 DNA: TGCGCCAGCAGCTTGGTGGGGCCGACTAGCGGGAGTCCGGATACGCAGTATTTT. Protein sequence: CASSLVGPTSGSPDTQYF.

This chain joins TRBV7-3 and TRBJ1-1; 8 bases agree with TRBD1. After removal of 1 base from V and 4 bases from J, the junction contained 14 bases not matched to a gene. CDR3 size: 18 residues. Germline V CDR1 and CDR2: SGHTA, FQGTGA. CDR3 sequence reads: CASSLKGGQARSPTEAFF. CDR3 coding DNA: TGTGCCAGCAGCTTAAAAGGGGGACAGGCCCGCAGTCCCACTGAAGCTTTCTTT.

The gene calls are TRBV7-9 and TRBJ1-1; possibly TRBD1 for D (6 bases). Germline CDR1 reads SEHNR; CDR2 reads FQNEAQ (reference sequence). The length of the CDR3 is 15 residues. Trimming removed 2 bases at V and 1 base at J, with 11 bases between. The CDR3 DNA reads as TGTGCCAGCAGCTTACACCGGACAGCGAACACTGAAGCTTTCTTT. Its translation is CASSLHRTANTEAFF. The variable domain in full, completed from reference TRBV7-9 and TRBJ1-1, reads DTGVSQNPRHKITKRGQNVTFRCDPISEHNRLYWYRQTLGQGPEFLTYFQNEAQLEKSRLLSDRFSAERPKGSFSTLEIQRTEQGDSAMYLCASSLHRTANTEAFFGQGTRLTVV.

This clone has only one observation. The chain employs TRBV5-1 and TRBJ2-1, with 9 positions matching TRBD2. The CDR3 totals 17 residues. The V segment lost 0 bases and the J segment 6 bases; nucleotides outside the gene matches: 10. CDR1 and CDR2 from the germline V gene are SGHRS and YFSETQ. CDR3: CASSLAGALAGPNEQFF. CDR3 DNA sequence: TGCGCCAGCAGCTTGGCCGGGGCGCTAGCGGGACCCAATGAGCAGTTCTTC.

This clone appeared a few times. The rearrangement uses TRBV27 and TRBJ1-5; possibly TRBD1 for D (6 bases). With 9 bases removed from V and 0 bases from J, the gap between germline ends came to 12 bases. The CDR3 contains 14 residues. CDR1 is MNHEY, CDR2 SMNVEV, per germline (reference sequence). CDR3 DNA sequence: TGTGCCAGTGCCCCAGGGGATAGCAATCAGCCCCAGCATTTT. This encodes CASAPGDSNQPQHF.

V gene TRBV7-3 combines with J gene TRBJ2-3, with 9 bases identical to TRBD1. CDR3 length equals 15 residues. V trimming: 6 bases; J trimming: 5 bases; junction bases outside the gene matches: 9. Germline CDR1 is SGHTA and CDR2 is FQGTGA. CDR3 DNA sequence: TGTGCCAGCAGGCGGGGACAGGGTGTGCAAGATACGCAGTATTTT. Its translation is CASRRGQGVQDTQYF.

The chain recombines TRBV28 with TRBJ2-1; tentative D call: TRBD1 (5 bases). V was shortened by 5 bases and J by 5 bases, with 16 bases between the two germline ends. The germline gives CDR1 MDHEN, CDR2 SYDVKM. This CDR3 has 15 amino acids. The CDR3 sequence is CASSPGFSRHNEQFF. The CDR3 DNA sequence: TGTGCCAGCAGTCCAGGGTTTTCTAGACACAATGAGCAGTTCTTC. The full variable domain, rest sourced from reference TRBV28 and TRBJ2-1, is DVKVTQSSRYLVKRTGEKVFLECVQDMDHENMFWYRQDPGLGLRLIYFSYDVKMKEKGDIPEGYSVSREKKERFSLILESASTNQTSMYLCASSPGFSRHNEQFFGPGTRLTVL.

The CDR3, as DNA: TGCGCCAGCAGTGAGGGGGGCGAGCAGTTCTTC. Translating it yields CASSEGGEQFF. The V call is TRBV10-2, the J call TRBJ2-1, with D maybe TRBD1 (6 bases). Deletions cut 2 bases from V and 10 bases from J, with 6 bases between. CDR3 size: 11 residues. Germline V gene sequence: CDR1 WSHSY, CDR2 SAAADI.

V gene TRBV27 combines with J gene TRBJ1-2; 7 bases align to TRBD1. Germline assignment: CDR1 MNHEY and CDR2 SMNVEV (reference sequence). The CDR3 length is 13 residues. With V trimmed by 6 bases and J by 2 bases, 3 bases remained unmatched. The CDR3 DNA sequence: TGTGCCAGCAGATCACAGGGGAACTATGGCTACACCTTC. This translates into CASRSQGNYGYTF.

The chain recombines TRBV27 with TRBJ2-2; unclear D gene. Germline V gives CDR1 MNHEY, CDR2 SMNVEV (reference sequence). The CDR3 contains 17 residues. V gave up 0 bases and J gave up 2 bases, with 13 bases separating them. The CDR3 bases are TGTGCCAGCAGTTTATCGGTTCAGAATTATAACACCGGGGAGCTGTTTTTT. It encodes CASSLSVQNYNTGELFF.

The J gene is TRBJ2-2, the V gene TRBV7-6, with TRBD1 identical over 11 bases. V shed 5 bases and J 0 bases; nucleotides not matched to a gene: 11. Germline lookup yields CDR1 SGHVS and CDR2 FNYEAQ. The CDR3 covers 19 residues. The CDR3 region has the DNA TGTGCCAGCAGCCGAAGGGGGACAGGGGGACAGGCGAACACCGGGGAGCTGTTTTTT. This translates into CASSRRGTGGQANTGELFF.

This clone was recorded once. The J gene is TRBJ2-1, the V gene TRBV19, with a possible D match to TRBD1 (6 bases). Trimming took off 1 base at V and 2 bases at J, with 9 bases between the two ends. The CDR3 is 15 residues long. Germline V gene lookup returns CDR1 LNHDA and CDR2 SQIVND (reference sequence). The CDR3: CASSIGRTAYNEQFF. The CDR3 coding sequence is TGTGCCAGTAGTATAGGGCGGACAGCCTACAATGAGCAGTTCTTC.

For the CDR3, the DNA is TGTGCCAGCAGCATCCCCGGGACTAGCAACACCGGGGAGCTGTTTTTT. This translates into CASSIPGTSNTGELFF. The chain links TRBV5-4 to TRBJ2-2; 9 nucleotides align to TRBD2. V lost 4 bases, J lost 2 bases, and 6 bases stayed unmatched. Germline CDR1 reads SGHNT; CDR2 reads YYREEE (reference sequence). CDR3 length: 16 amino acids.

The V and J genes are TRBV30 and TRBJ1-2; tentatively, D is TRBD1 (6 bases). Germline V gene lookup returns CDR1 GTSNPN and CDR2 SVGIG (reference sequence). V lost 7 bases and J 4 bases, leaving 19 bases between the germline ends. The CDR3 loop spans 14 amino acids. The CDR3 region is CASGTTPRGYGYTF. In DNA, the CDR3 is TGTGCCTCCGGGACAACTCCCAGGGGCTATGGCTACACCTTC.

A single count supports this clone. The chain couples TRBV18 to TRBJ1-6; D gene uncertain. The CDR3 consists of 13 residues. Germline-derived CDR1 and CDR2 are KGHSH and LQKENI. V was clipped by 2 bases and J by 8 bases, with 7 bases between them. CDR3 nucleotides: TGTGCCAGCTCACCATCGTCGGATTCACCCCTCCACTTT. Translated, it gives CASSPSSDSPLHF.

The chain employs TRBV4-2 and TRBJ1-2; D is unclear. Trimming removed 2 bases from V and 7 bases from J, with 14 bases in between. The CDR3 is 14 residues long. Per the germline V gene, CDR1 is LGHNA and CDR2 is YNFKEQ. The CDR3 region is CASSQRLTSGGYTF. CDR3 DNA: TGTGCCAGCAGCCAAAGGCTGACTTCCGGTGGCTACACCTTC.

The J gene is TRBJ1-1, the V gene TRBV5-1; D gene unclear. Germline V gene data show CDR1 as SGHRS and CDR2 as YFSETQ. This CDR3 contains 13 residues. The V end was cut by 6 bases, the J end by 0 bases, with 9 bases between. This chain's CDR3 is CASKGVMNTEAFF. CDR3 DNA sequence: TGCGCCAGCAAGGGAGTCATGAACACTGAAGCTTTCTTT.

The chain links TRBV9 to TRBJ1-1; D perhaps matches TRBD1 (6 bases). Deletions cut 3 bases from V and 6 bases from J, with 21 bases between. This CDR3 is 16 amino acids long. Germline V lookup: CDR1 SGDLS, CDR2 YYNGEE. CDR3 coding DNA: TGTGCCAGCAGCGCCGCCGGGGGGCGTGAGGGGTCTGAAGCTTTCTTT. Translation gives CASSAAGGREGSEAFF.

The genes are TRBV11-2 and TRBJ1-4; 8 nucleotides line up with TRBD1. This CDR3 comprises 14 residues. Germline V gene sequence: CDR1 SGHAT, CDR2 FQNNGV. After removal of 0 bases from V and 8 bases from J, the junction contained 2 bases not matched to a gene. The chain's CDR3 is CASSLDRGREKLFF. The CDR3 nucleotides are TGTGCCAGCAGCTTAGACAGGGGGCGCGAAAAACTGTTTTTT.

The chain joins TRBV5-4 to TRBJ1-1, with D unresolved. Germline loops: CDR1 SGHNT, CDR2 YYREEE (reference sequence). With 3 bases removed from V and 2 bases from J, the gap between germline ends came to 14 bases. The CDR3 is 15 amino acids. The CDR3 nucleotides are TGTGCCAGCAGCTCCGAGGGAGGCCGTAACACTGAAGCTTTCTTT. This codes for CASSSEGGRNTEAFF.

CDR3 sequence: CASSSRGGSVSYEQYF. The CDR3 DNA reads as TGCGCCAGCAGCTCCCGGGGGGGGAGCGTATCCTACGAGCAGTACTTC. The rearrangement joins TRBV5-1 to TRBJ2-7; 8 positions match TRBD2. V gave up 3 bases and J gave up 1 base; unmatched junction bases: 9. Germline V CDR1 and CDR2: SGHRS, YFSETQ. The CDR3 loop spans 16 amino acids.